The clone carrying this T cell receptor beta chain has only a few counts. Its cognate antigen is unknown. CDR1 is SGHNT, CDR2 YYREEE, per germline (reference sequence). V lost 4 bases and J lost 0, with 13 bases in between. There are 15 residues in the CDR3. One heparinised draw, averaging approximately 120 mL, was taken per donor. The data were obtained in a study of beta chain features in type 1 diabetes. Overall study results and limits: Fewer insertions but more deletions were seen at VDJ junctions in type 1 diabetes patients. Any HLA effect on TCRB rearrangement was left unresolved by small sub-analyses.

cDNA synthesis used the whole RNA isolate, giving expressed TCRB sequences. Measured with immunoSEQ multiplex PCR; TCRdb has only the in-frame clones, and not every one. The table records roughly 230,000 clones, 9% to 10% of them present only once. The chain couples TRBV5-4 to TRBJ2-5; perhaps TRBD1 as D (6 bases). The sample was naive CD4+ T cells from blood. The TCR was taken from a woman between 18 and 29 years old in good health. CDR3 region: CASSTRTEYQETQYF. The CDR3 region has the DNA TGTGCCAGCAGCACCCGGACAGAGTACCAAGAGACCCAGTACTTC. Full variable domain (remainder filled in from reference TRBV5-4 and TRBJ2-5): ETGVTQSPTHLIKTRGQQVTLRCSSQSGHNTVSWYQQALGQGPQFIFQYYREEENGRGNFPPRFSGLQFPNYSSELNVNALELDDSALYLCASSTRTEYQETQYFGPGTRLLVL.